These 20 T cell receptor beta chains share one sample of origin, sequenced in a study of technical replicates of blood from several donors. Profiled with immunoSEQ multiplex PCR; TCRdb holds only in-frame clones, not every one. The repertoire has 50,000 to 55,000 clones, just over 85% of them found once; the top ten carry roughly 5.3%. Material: PBMCs. These receptor sequences come from a human donor in good health. Some clones in this sample may be carry-over from other donors' samples.

This clone was seen more than once but under ten times. This sequence joins TRBV4-3 and TRBJ2-7; no firm D call. Germline V lookup: CDR1 LGHNA, CDR2 YSLEER. The CDR3 sequence is 16 residues long. Trimming left V 0 bases short and J 0 bases short, with 12 bases between. As DNA, the CDR3 is TGCGCCAGCAGCCAAGATTTCCTCCCTCCCTCCTACGAGCAGTACTTC. It yields the protein CASSQDFLPPSYEQYF.

The chain carries TRBV5-1 and TRBJ2-7; 8 bases align to TRBD1. V lost 4 bases and J lost 0; bases outside the gene matches: 9. The CDR3 spans 16 residues. Germline CDR1 reads SGHRS; CDR2 reads YFSETQ. The CDR3 coding sequence is TGCGCCAGCAGCGCTATAACGGGACAGGTCTCCTACGAGCAGTACTTC. This gives the protein CASSAITGQVSYEQYF.

The CDR3 sequence is CASGGTVYEQYF. CDR3 DNA: TGTGCCAGCGGAGGGACTGTCTACGAGCAGTACTTC. The rearrangement joins TRBV25-1 to TRBJ2-7; D perhaps matches TRBD2 (6 bases). Between the trimmed V and J ends, which lost 8 bases and 3 bases, there was a span of 11 bases. Germline V gene lookup returns CDR1 MGHDK and CDR2 SYGVNS. The CDR3 has 12 residues.

This chain joins TRBV4-3 and TRBJ2-7; 9 bases line up with TRBD1. CDR1 is LGHNA and CDR2 is YSLEER in the germline V gene. The CDR3 is made up of 15 amino acids. Trimming cost V 2 bases and J 2 bases; bases outside gene matches: 4. This CDR3 reads CASSQSTGGAYEQYF. As DNA, the CDR3 is TGCGCCAGCAGCCAATCGACAGGGGGGGCCTACGAGCAGTACTTC.

The chain employs TRBV4-2 and TRBJ2-7, with 11 bases aligning to TRBD2. This CDR3 region has 18 residues. With V trimmed by 3 bases and J by 2 bases, 12 bases remained unmatched. Germline V gives CDR1 LGHNA, CDR2 YNFKEQ. The CDR3 sequence is CASSQTPRTSGHPYEQYF. For the CDR3, the DNA is TGTGCCAGCAGCCAGACCCCGCGGACTAGCGGGCACCCCTACGAGCAGTACTTC.

V usage is TRBV5-4 and J usage is TRBJ2-2, with 10 bases fitting TRBD1. Trimming cost V 0 bases and J 10 bases; bases outside gene matches: 9. This CDR3 is 16 amino acids long. Germline-derived CDR1 and CDR2 are SGHNT and YYREEE (reference sequence). DNA of the CDR3: TGTGCCAGCAGCTTGGGAGACAGGGGGCGATCGAAGGAGCTGTTTTTT. Its translation is CASSLGDRGRSKELFF.

The J gene is TRBJ2-1, the V gene TRBV9; 8 bases are shared with TRBD1. V shed 0 bases, J shed 2 bases, and the junction held 4 bases outside the gene matches. The germline CDR1 and CDR2 sequences are SGDLS and YYNGEE. There are 16 residues in the CDR3. The CDR3: CASSVGQGSAYNEQFF. CDR3 DNA sequence: TGTGCCAGCAGCGTAGGACAGGGGTCCGCCTACAATGAGCAGTTCTTC. The full variable domain, in which reference TRBV9 and TRBJ2-1 provide the parts outside the CDR3, is DSGVTQTPKHLITATGQRVTLRCSPRSGDLSVYWYQQSLDQGLQFLIQYYNGEERAKGNILERFSAQQFPDLHSELNLSSLELGDSALYFCASSVGQGSAYNEQFFGPGTRLTVL.

The chain joins TRBV29-1 to TRBJ2-1; 11 bases map to TRBD2. V shed 2 bases, J shed 2 bases, and the junction held 5 bases outside the gene matches. The CDR3 covers 16 residues. Germline CDR1 reads SQVTM; CDR2 reads ANQGSEA. The CDR3 nucleotides are TGCAGCGTTGAACCGGCACTAGCGGGAGCCTACAATGAGCAGTTCTTC. Translating gives CSVEPALAGAYNEQFF.

The CDR3 DNA follows: TGTGCCAGCTCACCTATTATTAGCGGGAGGGGAGACGAGCAGTACTTC. This encodes CASSPIISGRGDEQYF. V is TRBV18 and J is TRBJ2-7; 11 nucleotides agree with TRBD2. CDR1 KGHSH and CDR2 LQKENI come from the germline V gene. The CDR3 runs 16 residues. Unmatched junction bases numbered 9, after V lost 3 bases and J lost 5 bases.

This clone was picked up a small number of times. The rearrangement links TRBV6-1 to TRBJ2-1; possibly TRBD2 for D (6 bases). CDR1 MNHNS and CDR2 SASEGT come from the germline V gene. This CDR3 region has 14 residues. Trimming took 3 bases from V and 0 from J, leaving 6 bases between them. This chain's CDR3 is CASSETSSYNEQFF. The CDR3 bases are TGTGCCAGCAGTGAGACTAGCTCCTACAATGAGCAGTTCTTC.

The CDR3 bases are TGTGCCAGCAGCCCGCGGACTAGCACCTCCTACGAGCAGTACTTC. It codes for CASSPRTSTSYEQYF. The V and J genes are TRBV4-2 and TRBJ2-7; the match to TRBD2 covers 8 bases. With V trimmed by 4 bases and J by 0 bases, 5 bases remained unmatched. The CDR3 consists of 15 residues. Germline loops: CDR1 LGHNA, CDR2 YNFKEQ.

The J gene is TRBJ1-2, the V gene TRBV2; no clear D. Trimming took 2 bases from V and 0 from J, leaving 4 bases between them. Germline V gene data show CDR1 as SNHLY and CDR2 as FYNNEI. This CDR3 comprises 13 residues. CDR3 DNA sequence: TGTGCCAGCAGTGAACAGACTAACTATGGCTACACCTTC. This translates into CASSEQTNYGYTF.

The CDR3 nucleotides read TGTGCCAGTAGTGCCAGCGGACAAGAGACCCAGTACTTC. Protein: CASSASGQETQYF. The chain combines TRBV19 with TRBJ2-5; D may be TRBD2 (5 bases). The V end was cut by 5 bases, the J end by 2 bases, with 9 bases between. CDR1 LNHDA and CDR2 SQIVND come from the germline V gene (reference sequence). The CDR3 has 13 residues.

This clone has more than one count but fewer than ten. J is TRBJ1-4 and V is TRBV2; D is unclear. This CDR3 region has 14 residues. The V and J ends lost 6 bases and 0 bases respectively, with 8 bases between them. Germline CDR1 is SNHLY and CDR2 is FYNNEI. CDR3 sequence reads: CASSLLATNEKLFF. The DNA for the CDR3 is TGTGCCAGCAGCCTATTAGCAACTAATGAAAAACTGTTTTTT.

This clone was seen a handful of times. The chain links TRBV5-1 to TRBJ2-3; no reliable D call. Trimming removed 2 bases at V and 1 base at J, with 8 bases between. The CDR3 extends over 14 amino acids. Germline V gene lookup returns CDR1 SGHRS and CDR2 YFSETQ. CDR3 nucleotides: TGCGCCAGCAGCTTCCAATTTCGCACAGATACGCAGTATTTT. Protein sequence: CASSFQFRTDTQYF.

CDR3 in amino acids: CASSFRTLSPLHF. Written as DNA, the CDR3 is TGTGCCAGCAGCTTCCGGACATTATCACCCCTCCACTTT. This rearrangement joins TRBV5-6 to TRBJ1-6; perhaps TRBD1 as D (5 bases). The V gene lost 2 bases and the J gene lost 10 bases, with 10 bases spanning the gap. Germline CDR1 is SGHDT and CDR2 is YYEEEE. This CDR3 has 13 amino acids.

The DNA of the CDR3 is TGCGCCAGCAGCCAAGATGGGGGGGCCAATTCACCCCTCCACTTT. Protein product: CASSQDGGANSPLHF. This chain connects TRBV4-3 to TRBJ1-6; TRBD1 is a possible D gene (6 bases). The ends were cut back, 0 bases at V and 7 bases at J, with 10 bases in the middle. Germline-derived CDR1 and CDR2 are LGHNA and YSLEER. The CDR3 contains 15 residues.

The chain has TRBV6-4 and TRBJ1-2; D remains ambiguous. The CDR3 has 10 residues. CDR1 MRHNA and CDR2 SNTAGT come from the germline V gene. The ends were cut back, 6 bases at V and 8 bases at J, with 7 bases in the middle. CDR3 loop: CASRLTGYTF. The CDR3 coding sequence is TGTGCCAGCAGGCTAACGGGCTACACCTTC.

The chain joins TRBV30 to TRBJ1-2; D is uncertain. CDR1 GTSNPN and CDR2 SVGIG come from the germline V gene (reference sequence). Deletions cut 0 bases from V and 5 bases from J, with 7 bases between. The CDR3 totals 12 residues. In DNA form, the CDR3 reads TGTGCCTGGAGTGTACAAAAATATGGCTACACCTTC. This gives the protein CAWSVQKYGYTF.

J is TRBJ2-5 and V is TRBV7-2, with 8 bases matching TRBD1. CDR1 SGHTA and CDR2 FQGNSA come from the germline V gene. V lost 4 bases to trimming and J lost 9 bases; unmatched junction nucleotides: 10. There are 14 residues in the CDR3. In nucleotides, the CDR3 is TGTGCCAGCAGCTCGGCAGGGGGCCCTTCCCCCCAGTACTTC. This codes for CASSSAGGPSPQYF.